Below are 5 T cell receptor beta chains sequenced from a single sample in a study of blood T cell repertoires in COVID-19. The repertoire was sequenced with immunoSEQ multiplex PCR; TCRdb's copy has only in-frame clones and lacks some. Of a few hundred thousand clones in the sample, over 75% were seen once. Source material: peripheral blood. These receptors all come from a human donor in a cohort sampled during active COVID-19.

V usage is TRBV9 and J usage is TRBJ2-3; 14 bases map to TRBD2. CDR1 is SGDLS, CDR2 YYNGEE, per germline. Losses at the gene ends were 4 bases for V and 6 bases for J; bases not matched to a gene: 7. The CDR3 is 16 amino acids. CDR3 DNA: TGTGCCAGCAGCATGACTAGCGGGGGGGCAAGGGATACGCAGTATTTT. The encoded protein is CASSMTSGGARDTQYF.

The rearrangement joins TRBV6-5 to TRBJ1-3; D gene ambiguous. Trimming took off 7 bases at V and 2 bases at J, with 15 bases between the two ends. The germline CDR1 and CDR2 sequences are MNHEY and SVGAGI. The CDR3 length is 15 residues. CDR3 nucleotides: TGTGCCAGCACCCTTGACGGGGTAGCTGGAAACACCATATATTTT. Amino acids: CASTLDGVAGNTIYF.

The rearrangement uses TRBV19 and TRBJ1-1, with 7 bases aligning to TRBD1. J gave up 0 bases and V 4 bases, and 5 bases lay outside the gene matches. Germline V CDR1 and CDR2: LNHDA, SQIVND (reference sequence). The CDR3 extends over 15 amino acids. The CDR3 DNA follows: TGTGCCAGTAGTACCCGGACAGGTTTGAACACTGAAGCTTTCTTT. It specifies CASSTRTGLNTEAFF. Full variable domain (outside the CDR3, taken from reference TRBV19 and TRBJ1-1): DGGITQSPKYLFRKEGQNVTLSCEQNLNHDAMYWYRQDPGQGLRLIYYSQIVNDFQKGDIAEGYSVSREKKESFPLTVTSAQKNPTAFYLCASSTRTGLNTEAFFGQGTRLTVV.

This clone has just a few counts. This chain connects TRBV3-1 (or the pseudogene TRBV3-2) to TRBJ2-7; D remains ambiguous. The CDR3 is made up of 12 amino acids. The V and J ends lost 3 bases and 5 bases respectively, with 8 bases between them. The germline CDR1 and CDR2 sequences are LGHDT and YNNKEL (reference sequence). CDR3 in amino acids: CASSHHGNEQYF. In DNA, the CDR3 is TGTGCCAGCAGCCACCACGGTAACGAGCAGTACTTC.

The CDR3 here is CASSLGTRALSYGYTF. The CDR3 bases are TGTGCCAGCAGCTTAGGGACAAGGGCCCTTAGCTATGGCTACACCTTC. The V gene is TRBV7-9, the J gene TRBJ1-2; perhaps TRBD1 as D (5 bases). With 1 base removed from V and 4 bases from J, the gap between germline ends came to 16 bases. The CDR3 is made up of 16 amino acids. Germline V gives CDR1 SEHNR, CDR2 FQNEAQ (reference sequence). Based on the CDR3 plus reference TRBV7-9 and TRBJ1-2, the full variable domain is DTGVSQNPRHKITKRGQNVTFRCDPISEHNRLYWYRQTLGQGPEFLTYFQNEAQLEKSRLLSDRFSAERPKGSFSTLEIQRTEQGDSAMYLCASSLGTRALSYGYTFGSGTRLTVV.